This T cell receptor beta chain appears in the sequencing data of a study of blood T cell repertoires in COVID-19. In the study overall: There were acute and convalescent COVID-19 samples, and they came from the United States, Italy and Spain. PBMCs, B-cell-depleted T cells, or T cells were the source of the cDNA or gDNA that made up the material.

Patients from Seattle were sampled longitudinally, starting during active infection. Per the original data handling: Reference gene primers were amplified, and this amplification served to estimate nucleated cell counts. The repertoire was sequenced with immunoSEQ multiplex PCR; TCRdb's copy has only in-frame clones and lacks some. V and J calls and clone size are copied from that table; D and trimming were computed from the DNA. This table holds 290,000 or so clones, about nine tenths found once. V was cut by 2 bases and J by 6 bases, with 13 bases left in between. CDR1 and CDR2 (germline): SGHVS, FQNEAQ. The CDR3 totals 15 residues.

This chain uses TRBV7-8 with TRBJ2-2; a weak D match, TRBD2 (7 bases). Specimen: peripheral blood. This TCR was recovered from a woman aged 30 to 39 with COVID-19, enrolled during active disease. The CDR3 DNA sequence: TGTGCCAGCAGCTTAATCCGGGGGGCGGCCGGGGAGCTGTTTTTT. This sequence encodes CASSLIRGAAGELFF. Filled out from reference TRBV7-8 and TRBJ2-2, the complete variable domain reads GAGVSQSPRYKVAKRGQDVALRCDPISGHVSLFWYQQALGQGPEFLTYFQNEAQLDKSGLPSDRFFAERPEGSVSTLKIQRTQQEDSAVYLCASSLIRGAAGELFFGEGSRLTVL.